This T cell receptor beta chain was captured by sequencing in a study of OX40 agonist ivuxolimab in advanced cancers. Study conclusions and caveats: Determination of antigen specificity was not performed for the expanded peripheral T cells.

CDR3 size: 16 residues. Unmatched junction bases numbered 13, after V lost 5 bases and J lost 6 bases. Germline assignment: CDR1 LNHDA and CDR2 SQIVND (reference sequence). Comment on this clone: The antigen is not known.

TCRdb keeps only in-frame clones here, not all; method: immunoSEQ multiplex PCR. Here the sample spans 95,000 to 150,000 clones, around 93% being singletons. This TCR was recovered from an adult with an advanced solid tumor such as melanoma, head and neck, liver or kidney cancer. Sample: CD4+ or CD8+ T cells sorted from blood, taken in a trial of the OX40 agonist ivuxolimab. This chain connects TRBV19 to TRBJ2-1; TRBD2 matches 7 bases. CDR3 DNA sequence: TGTGCCAGTAGTTCCCGGACGGGGACTACAGGCAATGAGCAGTTCTTC. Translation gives CASSSRTGTTGNEQFF.